This record covers a single T cell receptor beta chain. This clonotype was found a few times. The clone's antigen remains unknown. Within one base of it there is no much larger clone, and no base qualities were kept. The data derive from a study of T cells in Graves' hyperthyroidism and ophthalmopathy (dated 2019 in TCRdb). In the study overall: Peripheral blood was sampled at the time of initial diagnosis, prior to any treatment. A discovery cohort of about 95 patients, fewer than 50 with Graves' ophthalmopathy and about 58 with stable Graves' hyperthyroidism, was used to find distinguishing TCR V-J signatures. Prospective prediction of ophthalmopathy was tested in an independent validation cohort consisting of fewer than 20 hyperthyroidism patients and some 17 patients who later progressed to ophthalmopathy. The 100 discovery patients were randomly split 7:3 into training and test sets. In addition, the study compared T-cell repertoires in thyroid tissue and in blood from 6 or 7 Graves' hyperthyroidism patients. After blood sampling, hyperthyroidism patients were treated with methimazole at a starting dose of 30 mg daily, and ophthalmopathy patients were treated with high-dose intravenous methylprednisolone. TCR Vbeta CDR3 sequencing of 130 to 150 peripheral blood samples (43 ophthalmopathy, about 74 hyperthyroidism and approximately 17 progressor patients) is reported in the paper. What the research found in general, with its limitations: Most expanded thyroid clonotypes (frequency above 0.001) were also detected in blood, a finding suggesting that blood repertoires may reflect thyroid immune responses. In validation, progression to ophthalmopathy was predicted by the model with 70.59% sensitivity and 72% to 85% specificity, a median of about 6 months before onset. Sample size was not statistically predetermined, and investigators were not blinded to group allocation. A model built on a 13 V-J signature distinguished ophthalmopathy from stable hyperthyroidism, reaching about 88% sensitivity and 81% to 83% specificity in cross-validation and 80%/75% in testing.

Amplification of TCR beta CDR3 regions was carried out from RNA transcripts. For the first round of RT-PCR on the TCR CDR3, the HTBI primer set was used together with the Qiagen OneStep RT-PCR kit. A second multiplex PCR round built the libraries, followed by size selection and purification. The libraries were sequenced on an Illumina HiSeq2000 using paired-end 100 bp reads. Per the authors' processing: SOAPnuke was used to process the raw data, with reads discarded if the reads contained adapters or uncalled bases, had a mean Phred below 15, or lacked an exact constant-primer or identifier match. COPE v1.2.5 was used to merge the high-quality paired reads, and each unique nucleotide sequence was defined as a clonotype. MiTCR v1.1 was used to align the clonotypes against IMGT TRBV, TRBD and TRBJ reference segments. Only V-J combinations with frequency above 0.0001, covering 99.2% of repertoires, were analysed. The TCS score was defined as F50 (clonal expansion) divided by E x V (chaos), with BLOSUM62-based TCRdist calculated between CDR3 peptides within each V-J. Welch's t-statistics and random forest reduced fewer than 550 V-J features to about 12, which were used in a naive Bayes classifier (R e1071). Thyroid-blood repertoire similarity was quantified with the Morisita-Horn index. The raw public data were reprocessed by TCRdb itself: fastp quality trimming at Q25, MiXCR clonotype calling, in-frame beta chains only. Each CDR3 protein appears once, grouped with its most common genes and DNA. TCRdb's processing, not the study's, gives the V and J calls here. The sample table lists around 720,000 distinct CDR3 sequences, approximately 36% of them with a count of one. The ten largest clones capture around a third of the sample.

Graves' hyperthyroidism was defined as stable when no progression to ophthalmopathy occurred over 18 months of follow-up. Hyperthyroidism patients were aged 18 to 65 years and newly diagnosed, with disease duration of less than 2 months. Any patient with an uncontrolled infection, another autoimmune disease, pregnancy or lactation was excluded. Diagnoses were based on clinical symptoms, serum thyroxine and TRAb, thyroid ultrasound and orbital computed tomography. PBMCs were isolated from about 9.2 ml of fresh peripheral blood by Ficoll-Paque density gradient centrifugation. Total RNA was extracted using Trizol reagent, and RNA quality was assessed on an Agilent 2100 Bioanalyzer. Sequencing input: blood. The source is a woman in her thirties or forties with Graves' hyperthyroidism.

The DNA sequence is TGCAGCGTTCACCCCGACGCGATGGGATTGAATAGCAATCAGCCCCAGCATTTT. Its amino acids are CSVHPDAMGLNSNQPQHF. This receptor chain uses TRBV29-1 and TRBJ1-5, with no confidently assigned D gene. For CDR1 and CDR2, the germline V gene lists SQVTM and ANQGSEA. V loses 5 bases, J loses 0 bases, and the germline ends lie 23 bases apart. Including the terminal cysteine and phenylalanine, the CDR3 comprises 18 residues. Solely the CDR3 DNA is kept, with 54 bases framed from the first base.